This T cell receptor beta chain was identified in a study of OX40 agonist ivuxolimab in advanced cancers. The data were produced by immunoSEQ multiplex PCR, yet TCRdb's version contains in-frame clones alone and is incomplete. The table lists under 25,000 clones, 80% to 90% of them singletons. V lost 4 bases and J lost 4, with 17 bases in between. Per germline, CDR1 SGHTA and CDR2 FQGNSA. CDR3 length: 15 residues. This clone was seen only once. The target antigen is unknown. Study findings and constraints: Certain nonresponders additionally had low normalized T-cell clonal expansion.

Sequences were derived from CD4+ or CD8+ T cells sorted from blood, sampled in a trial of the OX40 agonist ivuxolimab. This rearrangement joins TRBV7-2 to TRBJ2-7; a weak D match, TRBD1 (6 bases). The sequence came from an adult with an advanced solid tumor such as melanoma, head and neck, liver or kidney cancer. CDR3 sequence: CASSSLSQQGYEQYF. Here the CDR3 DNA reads TGTGCCAGCAGCTCCCTATCACAGCAGGGGTACGAGCAGTACTTC.